This T cell receptor beta chain was recovered during a study of cytomegalovirus exposure and HLA in healthy donors. General study findings and limits: Upon later analysis, TCR association rates were observed to vary by HLA locus, being highest for DRB1 and lowest for HLA-C.

Germline values: CDR1 GTSNPN, CDR2 SVGIG (reference sequence). V gave up 3 bases and J gave up 2 bases; unmatched junction bases: 11. The CDR3 extends over 16 amino acids. PCR primers comprised 60 Vbeta and 13 Jbeta primers. Some clones are missing from TCRdb's copy, which holds only in-frame ones; the method was immunoSEQ multiplex PCR. The profile covers 250,000 or so clones, with over 90% appearing a single time and roughly 1.6% taken by the ten largest. With regard to this clone: What it recognizes is unknown.

The chain combines TRBV30 with TRBJ1-2; 8 bases line up with TRBD1. The receptor comes from a girl aged 2-10 years in good health and CMV-seronegative. The sequencing sample was made of PBMCs. The CDR3 nucleotides read TGTGCCTGGAGATCCCGACAGGGGTTTTCAAACTATGGCTACACCTTC. Its translation is CAWRSRQGFSNYGYTF. Full variable domain (remainder filled in from reference TRBV30 and TRBJ1-2): SQTIHQWPATLVQPVGSPLSLECTVEGTSNPNLYWYRQAAGRGLQLLFYSVGIGQISSEVPQNLSASRPQDRQFILSSKKLLLSDSGFYLCAWRSRQGFSNYGYTFGSGTRLTVV.